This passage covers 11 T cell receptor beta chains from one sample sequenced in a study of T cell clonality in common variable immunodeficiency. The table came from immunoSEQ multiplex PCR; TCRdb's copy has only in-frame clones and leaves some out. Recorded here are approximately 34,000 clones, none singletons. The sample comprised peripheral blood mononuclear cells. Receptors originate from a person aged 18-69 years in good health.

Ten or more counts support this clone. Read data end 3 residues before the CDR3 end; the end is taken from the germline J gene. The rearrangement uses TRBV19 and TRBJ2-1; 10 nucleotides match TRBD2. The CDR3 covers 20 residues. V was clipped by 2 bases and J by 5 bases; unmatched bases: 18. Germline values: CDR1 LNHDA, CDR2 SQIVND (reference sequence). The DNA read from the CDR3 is TGTGCCAGTAGTATACCGGGTATCGCTAGCGGGAGCGCGACGAACAATGAG. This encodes CASSIPGIASGSATNNE. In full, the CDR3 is CASSIPGIASGSATNNEQFF.

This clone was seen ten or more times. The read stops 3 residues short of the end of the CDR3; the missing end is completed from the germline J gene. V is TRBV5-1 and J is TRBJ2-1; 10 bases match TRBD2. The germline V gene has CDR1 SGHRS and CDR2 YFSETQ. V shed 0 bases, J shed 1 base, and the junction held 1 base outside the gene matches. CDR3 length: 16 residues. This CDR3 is CASSLGAGGSYNEQFF. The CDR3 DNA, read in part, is TGCGCCAGCAGCTTGGGAGCGGGGGGGTCCTACAATGAG.

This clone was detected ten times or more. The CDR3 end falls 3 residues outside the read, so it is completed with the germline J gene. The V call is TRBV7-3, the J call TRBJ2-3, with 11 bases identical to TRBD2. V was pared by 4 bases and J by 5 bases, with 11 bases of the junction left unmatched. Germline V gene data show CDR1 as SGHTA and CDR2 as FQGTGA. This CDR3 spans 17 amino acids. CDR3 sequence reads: CASSSLHLAGGIDTQYF. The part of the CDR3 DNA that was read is TGTGCCAGCAGCTCGCTACATCTAGCGGGAGGAATAGATACG.

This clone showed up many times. CDR3: CASSLARQMNTEAFF. CDR3 DNA (partial): TGTGCCAGCAGCTTGGCAAGACAGATGAACACTGAA. The chain uses TRBV5-6 and TRBJ1-1; D is perhaps TRBD1 (5 bases). The read terminates 3 residues before the CDR3 end, so the remaining end is supplied by the germline J gene. Germline V gene sequence: CDR1 SGHDT, CDR2 YYEEEE. V lost 0 bases and J 0 bases, leaving 9 bases between the germline ends. The CDR3 sequence is 15 residues long.

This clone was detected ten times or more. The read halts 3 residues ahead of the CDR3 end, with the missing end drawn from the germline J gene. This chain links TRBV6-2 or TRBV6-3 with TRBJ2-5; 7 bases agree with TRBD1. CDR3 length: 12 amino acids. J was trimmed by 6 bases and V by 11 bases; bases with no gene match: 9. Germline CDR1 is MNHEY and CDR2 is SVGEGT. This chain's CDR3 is CAGSDRWQTQYF. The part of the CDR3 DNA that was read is TGTGCCGGCTCGGACAGGTGGCAGACC.

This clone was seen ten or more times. CDR3 sequence reads: CASSSTDTSYEQYF. The part of the CDR3 DNA that was read is TGTGCCAGCAGCTCGACGGACACGTCCTACGAG. J is TRBJ2-7 and V is TRBV7-9; tentatively, D is TRBD1 (5 bases). The sequence runs out 3 residues before the end of the CDR3; the remainder is reconstructed from the germline J gene. This CDR3 region has 14 residues. Germline CDR1 and CDR2: SEHNR and FQNEAQ (reference sequence). Trimming took 4 bases from V and 1 from J, leaving 11 bases between them.

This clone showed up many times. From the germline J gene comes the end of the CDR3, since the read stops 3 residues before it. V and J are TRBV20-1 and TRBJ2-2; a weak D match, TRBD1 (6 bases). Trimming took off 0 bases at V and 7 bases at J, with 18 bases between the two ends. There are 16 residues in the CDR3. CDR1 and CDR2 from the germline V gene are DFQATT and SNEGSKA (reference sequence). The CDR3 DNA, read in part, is TGCAGTGCTAGAGATCCGGGACACCTAAAAGGCGGGGAG. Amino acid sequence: CSARDPGHLKGGE. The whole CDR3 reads CSARDPGHLKGGELFF.

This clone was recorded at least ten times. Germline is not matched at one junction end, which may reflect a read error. The CDR3 DNA, read in part, is TGTGCCAGCAGCCTAGCTACAGGGGAGGGAGATACG. It codes for CASSLATGEGDT. The whole CDR3 reads CASSLATGEGDTQYF. The rearrangement joins TRBV7-2 to TRBJ2-3; perhaps D is TRBD1 or TRBD2 (7 bases each). The read finishes 3 residues shy of the CDR3 end, and the germline J gene is used to complete it. Germline V gives CDR1 SGHTA, CDR2 FQGNSA. The CDR3 covers 15 residues.

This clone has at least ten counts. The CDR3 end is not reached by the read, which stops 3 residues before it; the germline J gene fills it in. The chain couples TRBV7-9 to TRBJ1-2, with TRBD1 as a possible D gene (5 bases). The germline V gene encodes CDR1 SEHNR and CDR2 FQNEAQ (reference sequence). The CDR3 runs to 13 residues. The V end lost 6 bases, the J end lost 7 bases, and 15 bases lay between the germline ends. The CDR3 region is CASRSRQGLGYTF. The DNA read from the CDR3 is TGTGCCAGCAGGTCCCGGCAGGGCCTTGGC.

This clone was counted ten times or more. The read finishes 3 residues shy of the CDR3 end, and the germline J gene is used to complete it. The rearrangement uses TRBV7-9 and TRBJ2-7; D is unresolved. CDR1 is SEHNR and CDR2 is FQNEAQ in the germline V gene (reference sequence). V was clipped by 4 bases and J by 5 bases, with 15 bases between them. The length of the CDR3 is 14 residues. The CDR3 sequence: CASSSMLGMDEQYF. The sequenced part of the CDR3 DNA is TGTGCCAGCAGCTCTATGCTTGGTATGGACGAG.

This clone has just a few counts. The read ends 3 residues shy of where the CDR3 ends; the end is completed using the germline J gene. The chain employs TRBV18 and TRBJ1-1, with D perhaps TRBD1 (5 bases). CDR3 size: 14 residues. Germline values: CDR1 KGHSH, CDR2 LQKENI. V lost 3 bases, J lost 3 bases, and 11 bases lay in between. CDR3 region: CASSPQGGDTEAFF. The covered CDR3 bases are TGTGCCAGCTCACCGCAGGGAGGAGACACTGAA.